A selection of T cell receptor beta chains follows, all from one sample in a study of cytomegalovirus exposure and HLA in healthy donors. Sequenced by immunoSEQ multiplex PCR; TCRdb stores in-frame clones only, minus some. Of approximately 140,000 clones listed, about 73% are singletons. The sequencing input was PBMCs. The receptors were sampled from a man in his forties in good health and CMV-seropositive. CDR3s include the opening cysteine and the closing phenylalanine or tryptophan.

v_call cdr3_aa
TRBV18 CASSPGLGFDEQYF
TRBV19 CASSMDRDYNSPLHF
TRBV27 CASSFSRGSRATQYF
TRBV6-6 CASTTLGGASTGELFF
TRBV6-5 CASSYVHSTDTQYF
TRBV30 CAWSGGFGQPQHF
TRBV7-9 CASSSTGTRPSKAFF
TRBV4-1 CASRLRLATSYEQYF
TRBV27 CATRGQGVDGYTF
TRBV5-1 CASSLGPPGQGATDTQYF
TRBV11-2 CASSFLGRLLASYEQYF
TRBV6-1 CASSHHRGDGYTF
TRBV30 CAGTSSGMAYEQYF
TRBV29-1 CSGTVNTEAFF
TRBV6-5 CASTLRARGKGGYTF
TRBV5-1 CASSLATSFLIYEQYF
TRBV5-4 CASSSQGDNQPQHF
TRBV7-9 CASSKTGGAEQPQHF
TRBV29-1 CSVEWGGGQPQHF
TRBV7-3 CASSLSGQGSYEQYF
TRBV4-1 CASSQSVRLYGYTF
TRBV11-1 CASSPPPGYNEQFF